This TCR beta chain derives from a study of blood T cell repertoires in COVID-19. Background on the study: The origin of the acute and convalescent COVID-19 samples was the United States, Italy and Spain. PBMCs, B-cell-depleted T cells, or T cells provided the cDNA or gDNA that made up the material.

The CDR3 contains 15 residues. With 2 bases clipped from V and 6 bases from J, the junction kept 9 bases outside the gene matches. The V gene's germline CDR1 is SQVTM and CDR2 ANQGSEA. Authors' processing steps: Amplifying reference gene primers gave estimates of nucleated cell counts. TCRdb's copy holds only in-frame clones and misses some; the assay was immunoSEQ multiplex PCR. V and J calls and clone size are given by that table; D and trimming were obtained from the DNA. This table has 85,000 or so clones, 81% appearing once. The chain is built from TRBV29-1 and TRBJ2-1; 8 bases align to TRBD2. Sequenced sample: peripheral blood. The receptor was derived from a man older than 75 with acute or convalescent COVID-19. CDR3 DNA: TGCAGCGTTGAACCAGCGGGAGAAGGTTTCAATGAGCAGTTCTTC. Translating it yields CSVEPAGEGFNEQFF.